This is a list of T cell receptor beta chains from one sample in a study of human T cells and chemical hapten exposure. TCRdb redid the calling of the RACE reads with MiXCR, one entry per CDR3 protein. Of roughly 140,000 distinct CDR3 sequences in the sample, 10% to 15% were seen once. The sequenced sample was whole blood, obtained in connection with sensitization to the hapten diphenylcyclopropenone (DPC). Source of these receptors: a woman aged 50 to 60 with alopecia areata. Some clones in this sample may be carry-over from other donors' samples. Each CDR3 is given with its conserved first and last residue. A D gene is named only where the DNA matches it firmly. Size is stated for part of the rows, as once, few or many counts, or as a class when the clone is expanded.

NA	TRBJ2-5	TRBV18	TRBD2	TGTGCCAGCTCACCACAGCTCTCTAGCGGAGAGACCCAGTACTTC	CASSPQLSSGETQYF
many	TRBJ1-2	TRBV5-4	NA	TGTGCCAGCAGCTTGGAGGGCACTTTATACTACACCTTC	CASSLEGTLYYTF
few	TRBJ1-2	TRBV24-1	TRBD1	TGTGCCACCAGTGAACCGGGACAGCGAACGACAGGGTACACCTTC	CATSEPGQRTTGYTF
NA	TRBJ2-5	TRBV30	NA	TGTGCCTGGAGTTGGGGACGAGGAGAGACCCAGTACTTC	CAWSWGRGETQYF
few	TRBJ2-5	TRBV9	TRBD2	TGTGCCAGCAGCGCTGGACTAGCGGGAGCGGAGACCCAGTACTTC	CASSAGLAGAETQYF
few	TRBJ2-3	TRBV29-1	TRBD2	TGCAGCGCTACTACTAGCGGGGTCGCAGATACGCAGTATTTT	CSATTSGVADTQYF
many	TRBJ2-3	TRBV20-1	TRBD1	TGCAGTGCGCAGAACAGGGGACAGGGCACAGATACGCAGTATTTT	CSAQNRGQGTDTQYF
many	TRBJ2-5	TRBV27	NA	TGTGCCAGCAGTTTCCGGATGTTGGAGACCCAGTACTTC	CASSFRMLETQYF
many	TRBJ2-3	TRBV20-1	NA	TGCAGTGCTGGCTCCGGGACCGCCGCAAATACGCAGTATTTT	CSAGSGTAANTQYF
many	TRBJ1-1	TRBV18	NA	TGTGCCAGCCGTATGAACACTGAAGCTTTCTTT	CASRMNTEAFF
NA	TRBJ1-5	TRBV6-1	NA	TGTGCCAGCAGTGATGGGGGCCGCAATCAGCCCCAGCATTTT	CASSDGGRNQPQHF